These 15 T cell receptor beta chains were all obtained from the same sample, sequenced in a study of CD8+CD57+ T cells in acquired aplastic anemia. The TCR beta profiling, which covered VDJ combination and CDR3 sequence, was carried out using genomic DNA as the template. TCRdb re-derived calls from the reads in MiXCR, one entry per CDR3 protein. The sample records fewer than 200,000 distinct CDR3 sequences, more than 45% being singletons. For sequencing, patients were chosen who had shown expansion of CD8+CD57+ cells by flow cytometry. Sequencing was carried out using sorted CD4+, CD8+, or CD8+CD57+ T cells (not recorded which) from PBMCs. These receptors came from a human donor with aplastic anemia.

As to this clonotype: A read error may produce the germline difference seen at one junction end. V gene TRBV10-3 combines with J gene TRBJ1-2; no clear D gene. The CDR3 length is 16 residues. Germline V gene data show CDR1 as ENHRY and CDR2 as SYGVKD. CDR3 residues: CAISDPPGVMNYDYTF. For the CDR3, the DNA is TGTGCCATCAGTGACCCCCCAGGAGTGATGAACTATGACTACACCTTC.

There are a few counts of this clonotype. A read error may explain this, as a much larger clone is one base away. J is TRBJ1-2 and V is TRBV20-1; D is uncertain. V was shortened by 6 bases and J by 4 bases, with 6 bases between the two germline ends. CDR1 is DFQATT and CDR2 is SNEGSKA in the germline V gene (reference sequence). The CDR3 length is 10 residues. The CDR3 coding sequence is TGCAGTGCCCTTTCCTATGGCTACACCTTC. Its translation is CSALSYGYTF.

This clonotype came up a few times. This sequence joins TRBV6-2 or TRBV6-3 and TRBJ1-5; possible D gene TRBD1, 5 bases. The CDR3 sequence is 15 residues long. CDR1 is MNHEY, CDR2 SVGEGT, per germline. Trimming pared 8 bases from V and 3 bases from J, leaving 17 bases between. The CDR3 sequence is CASGYDGGDNQPQHF. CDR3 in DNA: TGTGCCAGCGGGTATGATGGGGGGGACAATCAGCCCCAGCATTTT.

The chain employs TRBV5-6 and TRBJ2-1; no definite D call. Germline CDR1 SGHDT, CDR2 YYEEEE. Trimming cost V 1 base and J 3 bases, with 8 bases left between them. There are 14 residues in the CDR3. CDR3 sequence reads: CASSLMTGYNEQFF. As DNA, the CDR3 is TGTGCCAGCAGCTTGATGACGGGCTACAATGAGCAGTTCTTC.

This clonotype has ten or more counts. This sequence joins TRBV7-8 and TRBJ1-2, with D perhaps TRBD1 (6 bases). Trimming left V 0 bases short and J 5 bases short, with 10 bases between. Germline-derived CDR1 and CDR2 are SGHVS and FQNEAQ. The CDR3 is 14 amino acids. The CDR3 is CASSLATGVYGYTF. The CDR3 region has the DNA TGTGCCAGCAGCTTAGCGACAGGCGTTTATGGCTACACCTTC.

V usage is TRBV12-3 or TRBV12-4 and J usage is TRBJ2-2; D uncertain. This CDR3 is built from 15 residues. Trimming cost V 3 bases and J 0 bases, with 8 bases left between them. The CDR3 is CASSFLSANTGELFF. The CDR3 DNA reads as TGTGCCAGCAGTTTCCTCAGCGCGAACACCGGGGAGCTGTTTTTT.

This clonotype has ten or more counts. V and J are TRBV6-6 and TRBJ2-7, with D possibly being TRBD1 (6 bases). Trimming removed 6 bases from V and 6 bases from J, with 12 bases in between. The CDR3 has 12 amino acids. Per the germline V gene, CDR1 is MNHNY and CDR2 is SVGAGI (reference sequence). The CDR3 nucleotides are TGTGCCAGCAGCACAGGGTTGGCCGAGCAGTACTTC. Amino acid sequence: CASSTGLAEQYF.

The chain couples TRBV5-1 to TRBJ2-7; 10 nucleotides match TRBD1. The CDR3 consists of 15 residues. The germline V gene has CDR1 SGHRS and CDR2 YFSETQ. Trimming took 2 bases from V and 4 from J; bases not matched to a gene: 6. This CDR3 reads CASSFDRGRQYEQYF. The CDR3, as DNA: TGCGCCAGCAGCTTTGACAGGGGGCGTCAGTACGAGCAGTACTTC.

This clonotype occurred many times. Here the CDR3 DNA reads TGCAGTGCCCCCCGGGGGGGGCCGGGAGATTCACCCCTCCACTTT. Its translation is CSAPRGGPGDSPLHF. This chain connects TRBV20-1 to TRBJ1-6; tentative D call: TRBD1 (6 bases). The CDR3 has 15 residues. Germline assignment: CDR1 DFQATT and CDR2 SNEGSKA (reference sequence). V was cut by 6 bases and J by 8 bases, with 20 bases left in between.

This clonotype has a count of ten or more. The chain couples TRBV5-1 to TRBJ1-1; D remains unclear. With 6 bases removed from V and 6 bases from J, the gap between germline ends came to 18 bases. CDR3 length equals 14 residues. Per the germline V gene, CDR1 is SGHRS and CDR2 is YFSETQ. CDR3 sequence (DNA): TGCGCCAGCAAAATGGGAGCCGGATCCCCTGAAGCTTTCTTT. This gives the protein CASKMGAGSPEAFF. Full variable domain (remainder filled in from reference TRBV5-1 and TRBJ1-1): KAGVTQTPRYLIKTRGQQVTLSCSPISGHRSVSWYQQTPGQGLQFLFEYFSETQRNKGNFPGRFSGRQFSNSRSEMNVSTLELGDSALYLCASKMGAGSPEAFFGQGTRLTVV.

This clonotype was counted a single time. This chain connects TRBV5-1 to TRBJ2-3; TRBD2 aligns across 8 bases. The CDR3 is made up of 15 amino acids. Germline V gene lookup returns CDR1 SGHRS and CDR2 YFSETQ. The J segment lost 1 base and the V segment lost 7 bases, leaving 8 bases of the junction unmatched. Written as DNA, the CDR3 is TGCGCCAGCCGCATTAGCGGGGCGGGCACAGATACGCAGTATTTT. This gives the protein CASRISGAGTDTQYF.

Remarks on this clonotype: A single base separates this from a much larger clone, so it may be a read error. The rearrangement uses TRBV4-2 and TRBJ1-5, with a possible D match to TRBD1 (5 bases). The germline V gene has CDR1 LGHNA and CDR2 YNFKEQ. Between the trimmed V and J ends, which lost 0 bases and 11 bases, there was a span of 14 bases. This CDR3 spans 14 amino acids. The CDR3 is CASSQDSRDQSQHF. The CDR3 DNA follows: TGTGCCAGCAGCCAAGATAGCAGGGACCAGTCCCAGCATTTT.

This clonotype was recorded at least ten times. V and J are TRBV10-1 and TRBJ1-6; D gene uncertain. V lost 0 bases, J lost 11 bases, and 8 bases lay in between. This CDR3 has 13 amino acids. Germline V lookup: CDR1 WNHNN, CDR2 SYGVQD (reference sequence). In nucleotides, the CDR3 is TGCGCCAGCAGTGAGTCGGCCCAAACACCCCTCCACTTT. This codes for CASSESAQTPLHF.

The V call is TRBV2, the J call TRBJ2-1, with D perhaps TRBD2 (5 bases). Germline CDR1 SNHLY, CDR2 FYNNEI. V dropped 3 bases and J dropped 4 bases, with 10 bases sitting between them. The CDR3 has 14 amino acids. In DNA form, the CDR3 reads TGTGCCAGCAGTGAGGAGGCCCTTTACAATGAGCAGTTCTTC. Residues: CASSEEALYNEQFF.

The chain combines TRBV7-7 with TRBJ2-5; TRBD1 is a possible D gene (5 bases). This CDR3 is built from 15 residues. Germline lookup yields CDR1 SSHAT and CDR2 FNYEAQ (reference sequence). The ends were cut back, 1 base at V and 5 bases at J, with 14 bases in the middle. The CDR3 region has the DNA TGTGCCAGCAGCTTAGGTACAGGCTCCGGGGAGACCCAGTACTTC. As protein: CASSLGTGSGETQYF.